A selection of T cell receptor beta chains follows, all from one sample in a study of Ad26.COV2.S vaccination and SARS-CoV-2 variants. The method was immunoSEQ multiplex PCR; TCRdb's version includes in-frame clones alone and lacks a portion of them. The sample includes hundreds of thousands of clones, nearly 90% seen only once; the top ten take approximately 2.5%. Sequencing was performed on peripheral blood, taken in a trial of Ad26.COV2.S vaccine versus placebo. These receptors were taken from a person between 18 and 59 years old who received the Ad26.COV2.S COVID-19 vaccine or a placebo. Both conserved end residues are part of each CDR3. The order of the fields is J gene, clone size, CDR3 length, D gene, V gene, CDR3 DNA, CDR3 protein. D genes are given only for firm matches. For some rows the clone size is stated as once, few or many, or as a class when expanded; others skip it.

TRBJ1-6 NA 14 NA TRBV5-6 TGTGCCAGCAGCTTGGCAGGGTGGTCTTCACCCCTCCACTTT CASSLAGWSSPLHF
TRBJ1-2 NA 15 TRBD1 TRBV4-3 TGCGCCAGCAGCCAGGGGACAGCGAGAGACTATGGCTACACCTTC CASSQGTARDYGYTF
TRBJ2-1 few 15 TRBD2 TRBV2 TGTGCCAGCAGGATGACTAGCGGGAGGGCCGATGAGCAGTTCTTC CASRMTSGRADEQFF
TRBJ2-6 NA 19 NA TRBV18 TGTGCCAGCTCATCGGTCCTGGCTGGACGGCCCTCTGGGGCCAACGTCCTGACTTTC CASSSVLAGRPSGANVLTF
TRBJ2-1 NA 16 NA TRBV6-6 TGTGCCAGCAGTTACCCAGAGGGTACCACCTACAATGAGCAGTTCTTC CASSYPEGTTYNEQFF
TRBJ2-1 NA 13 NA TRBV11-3 TGTGCCAGCAGCTTAACGGGGGAAAATGAGCAGTTCTTC CASSLTGENEQFF
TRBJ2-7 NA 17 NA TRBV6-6 TGTGCCAGCAGTCGCCAAATGGGGGGGGCGAGGGGCGACGAGCAGTACTTC CASSRQMGGARGDEQYF
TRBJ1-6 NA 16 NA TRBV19 TGTGCCAGTAGCCTTGCTCGCGGGAGCAATAATTCACCCCTCCACTTT CASSLARGSNNSPLHF
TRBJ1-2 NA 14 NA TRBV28 TGTGCCAGCAGTTCCTTCTCCGGAGTCTATGGCTACACCTTC CASSSFSGVYGYTF
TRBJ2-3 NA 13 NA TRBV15 TGTGCCACCAGCGGTAGCGGCACAGATACGCAGTATTTT CATSGSGTDTQYF
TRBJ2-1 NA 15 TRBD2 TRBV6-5 TGTGCCAGCTATGCCCTAGCGGGAGAAGTGGGTGAGCAGTTCTTC CASYALAGEVGEQFF
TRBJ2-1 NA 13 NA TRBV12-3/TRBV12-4 TGTGCCAGCAGTTTACTCGGGACGGATGAGCAGTTCTTC CASSLLGTDEQFF
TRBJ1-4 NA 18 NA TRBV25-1 TGTGCCAGCAGTGAATTACCCGGTCAGGGAGGAACTAATGAAAAACTGTTTTTT CASSELPGQGGTNEKLFF
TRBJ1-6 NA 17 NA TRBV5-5 TGTGCCAGCAGCCCAAGGACGGTTAGCTCCTATAATTCACCCCTCCACTTT CASSPRTVSSYNSPLHF
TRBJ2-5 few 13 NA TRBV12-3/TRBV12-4 TGTGCCAGCAGACTTGGACAGAAAGAGACCCAGTACTTC CASRLGQKETQYF
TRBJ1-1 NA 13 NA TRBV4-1 TGCGCCAGCAGCCAAGACAACAGTGGGTTTGCTTTCTTT CASSQDNSGFAFF
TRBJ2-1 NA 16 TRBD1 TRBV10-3 TGTGCCATCAGTGAGTCTCCCGGGACAGGGATCAATGAGCAGTTCTTC CAISESPGTGINEQFF
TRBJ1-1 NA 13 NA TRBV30 TGTGCCTGGAGTGTACGCTTGAACACTGAAGCTTTCTTT CAWSVRLNTEAFF
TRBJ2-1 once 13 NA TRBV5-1 TGCGCCAGCAGCTCCGACCACTACAATGAGCAGTTCTTC CASSSDHYNEQFF
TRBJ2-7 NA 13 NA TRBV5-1 TGCGCCAGCAGCTTGGACCCTAACCAGAAGCGGTACTTC CASSLDPNQKRYF
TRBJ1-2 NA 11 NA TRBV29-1 TGCAGCGTTGAAACCCAGACGGGCTACACCTTC CSVETQTGYTF
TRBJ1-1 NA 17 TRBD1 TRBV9 TGTGCCAGCAGCGCCCCCAGGGACAGGGGGCTGATCACTGAAGCTTTCTTT CASSAPRDRGLITEAFF
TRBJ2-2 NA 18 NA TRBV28 TGTGCCAGCAAGTTCTTCTGGGTGAGCGGCGAGAACACCGGGGAGCTGTTTTTT CASKFFWVSGENTGELFF
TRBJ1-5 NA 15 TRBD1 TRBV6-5 TGTGCCAGCAGTTACGATCACAGGGGGAATCAGCCCCAGCATTTT CASSYDHRGNQPQHF
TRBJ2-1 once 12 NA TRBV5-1 TGCGCCAGCAGCCCTGACAGCAATGAGCAGTTCTTC CASSPDSNEQFF
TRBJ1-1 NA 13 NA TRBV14 TGTGCCAGCAACCTACAGGGTAACACTGAAGCTTTCTTT CASNLQGNTEAFF
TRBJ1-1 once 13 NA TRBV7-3 TGTGCCAGCAGCTTGGATGGTGACACTGAAGCTTTCTTT CASSLDGDTEAFF
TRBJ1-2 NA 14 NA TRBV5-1 TGCGCCAGCAGCTTGGTCGCCGGGGCCTATGGCTACACCTTC CASSLVAGAYGYTF
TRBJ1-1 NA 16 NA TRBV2 TGTGCCAGCAGCCCGGAGTTGATAGGCACGGGCACTGAAGCTTTCTTT CASSPELIGTGTEAFF
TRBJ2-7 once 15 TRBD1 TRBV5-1 TGCGCCAGCAGACCCGGGACAGGGATTGGGTACGAGCAGTACTTC CASRPGTGIGYEQYF
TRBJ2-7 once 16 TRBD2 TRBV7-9 TGTGCCAGCAGCTTAGCGCTGAGCGGGGGGCAAGACGAGCAGTACTTC CASSLALSGGQDEQYF
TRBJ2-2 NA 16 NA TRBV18 TGTGCCAGCTCACATGATTCACAGGGCGTCGGCGGGGAGCTGTTTTTT CASSHDSQGVGGELFF
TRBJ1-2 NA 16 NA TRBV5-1 TGCGCCAGCAGCTTGGACGACGGGACCGGGGGCTATGGCTACACCTTC CASSLDDGTGGYGYTF
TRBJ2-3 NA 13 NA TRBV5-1 TGCGCCAGCAGCTTGGAGGGCACAGATACGCAGTATTTT CASSLEGTDTQYF
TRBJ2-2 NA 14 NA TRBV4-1 TGCGCCAGCAGCCAAGAATATACCACCGGGGAGCTGTTTTTT CASSQEYTTGELFF
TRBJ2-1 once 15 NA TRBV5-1 TGCGCCAGCAGCTTGGTTGGTCAGGGTAGGGATGAGCAGTTCTTC CASSLVGQGRDEQFF
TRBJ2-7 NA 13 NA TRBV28 TGTGCCAGCAGTTTAATACCGATCTACGAGCAGTACTTC CASSLIPIYEQYF
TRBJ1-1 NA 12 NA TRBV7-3 TGTGCCAGCAGTTCGGTGAACACTGAAGCTTTCTTT CASSSVNTEAFF
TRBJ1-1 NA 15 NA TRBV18 TGTGCCAGCTCACGCGGGACGGGGGGGAACACTGAAGCTTTCTTT CASSRGTGGNTEAFF
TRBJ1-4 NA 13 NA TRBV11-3 TGTGCCAGCAGCTTCCGAGAAGGGGAAAAACTGTTTTTT CASSFREGEKLFF
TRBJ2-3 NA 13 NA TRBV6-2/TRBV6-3 TGTGCCAGCAGTTACCTCGGGAGCCAGCCGCAGTATTTT CASSYLGSQPQYF
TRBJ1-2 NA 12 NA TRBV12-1 TGTGCCAGCAGCCGAAGGTGGAAAGGCTACACCTTC CASSRRWKGYTF
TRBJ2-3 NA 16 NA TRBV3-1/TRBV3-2 TGTGCCAGCAGCCAATATGGCGTTGATCGCACAGATACGCAGTATTTT CASSQYGVDRTDTQYF
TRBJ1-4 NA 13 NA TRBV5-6 TGTGCCAGCAGGCTTCTGACCCATGAAAAACTGTTTTTT CASRLLTHEKLFF
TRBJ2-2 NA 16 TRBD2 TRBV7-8 TGTGCCAGCAGCTTAGTTATAGCGGGAGGAACCGGGGAGCTGTTTTTT CASSLVIAGGTGELFF
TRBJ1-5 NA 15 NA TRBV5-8 TGTGCCAGCAGCTTGCTTTTTTATAGCAATCAGCCCCAGCATTTT CASSLLFYSNQPQHF
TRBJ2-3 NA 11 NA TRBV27 TGTGCCAGCAGTTTAGGTGATACGCAGTATTTT CASSLGDTQYF
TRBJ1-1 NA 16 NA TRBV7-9 TGTGCCAGCAGCTTAGCGGGCGCAGGGGAGAACACTGAAGCTTTCTTT CASSLAGAGENTEAFF
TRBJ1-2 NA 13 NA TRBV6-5 TGTGCCAGCAGTTACTCGGCGTACTATGGCTACACCTTC CASSYSAYYGYTF
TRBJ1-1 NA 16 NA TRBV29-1 TGCAGCGTTGCGAGGGGAGTAACGGGCCAGAACACTGAAGCTTTCTTT CSVARGVTGQNTEAFF
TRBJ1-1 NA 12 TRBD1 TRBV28 TGTGCCAGCAGTTTGACAGGGCCTGAAGCTTTCTTT CASSLTGPEAFF